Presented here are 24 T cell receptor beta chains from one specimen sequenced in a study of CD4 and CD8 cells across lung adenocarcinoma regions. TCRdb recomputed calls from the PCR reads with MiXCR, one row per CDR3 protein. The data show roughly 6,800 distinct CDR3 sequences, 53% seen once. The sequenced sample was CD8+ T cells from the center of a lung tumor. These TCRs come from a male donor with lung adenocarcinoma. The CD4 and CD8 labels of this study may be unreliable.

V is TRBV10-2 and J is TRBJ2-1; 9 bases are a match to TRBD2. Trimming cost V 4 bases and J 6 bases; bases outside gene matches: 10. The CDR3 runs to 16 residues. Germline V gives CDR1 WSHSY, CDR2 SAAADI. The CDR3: CASSGPRLAGRNEQFF. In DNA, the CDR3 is TGCGCCAGCAGTGGACCCCGGCTAGCGGGACGCAATGAGCAGTTCTTC.

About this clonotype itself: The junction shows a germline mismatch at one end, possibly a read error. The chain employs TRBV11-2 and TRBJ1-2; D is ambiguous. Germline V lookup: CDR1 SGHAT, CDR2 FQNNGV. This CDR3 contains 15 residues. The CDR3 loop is CASSLETDGSYGYSF. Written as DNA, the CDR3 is TGTGCCAGCAGCTTAGAAACGGACGGCTCCTATGGCTACTCCTTC.

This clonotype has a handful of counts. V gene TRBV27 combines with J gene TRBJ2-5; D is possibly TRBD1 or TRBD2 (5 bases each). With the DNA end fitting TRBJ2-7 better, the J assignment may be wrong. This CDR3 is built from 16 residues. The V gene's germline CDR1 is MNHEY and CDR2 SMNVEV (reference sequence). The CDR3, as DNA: TGTGCCAGCAGTTTCCTAGGGGACCCATTCTCTGGCGAGCAGTACTTC. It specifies CASSFLGDPFSGEQYF.

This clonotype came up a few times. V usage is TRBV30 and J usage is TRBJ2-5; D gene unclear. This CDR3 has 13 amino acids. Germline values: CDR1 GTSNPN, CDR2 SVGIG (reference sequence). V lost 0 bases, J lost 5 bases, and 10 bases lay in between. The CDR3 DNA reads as TGTGCCTGGAGTGTAGGTCGGCGGGAGACCCAGTACTTC. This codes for CAWSVGRRETQYF.

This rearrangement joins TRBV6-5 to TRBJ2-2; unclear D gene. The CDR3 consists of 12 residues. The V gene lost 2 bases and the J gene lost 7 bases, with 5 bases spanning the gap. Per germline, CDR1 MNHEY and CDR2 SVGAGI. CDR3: CASSYGIGELFF. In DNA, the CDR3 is TGTGCCAGCAGTTACGGTATCGGGGAGCTGTTTTTT.

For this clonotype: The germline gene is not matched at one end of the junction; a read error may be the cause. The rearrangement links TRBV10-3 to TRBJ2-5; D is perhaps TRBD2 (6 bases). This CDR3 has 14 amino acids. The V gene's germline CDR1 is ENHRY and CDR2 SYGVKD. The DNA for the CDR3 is TGTGCGGGGCTCGTGGGGCGGGACCAAGAGATCCAGTACTTC. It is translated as CAGLVGRDQEIQYF.

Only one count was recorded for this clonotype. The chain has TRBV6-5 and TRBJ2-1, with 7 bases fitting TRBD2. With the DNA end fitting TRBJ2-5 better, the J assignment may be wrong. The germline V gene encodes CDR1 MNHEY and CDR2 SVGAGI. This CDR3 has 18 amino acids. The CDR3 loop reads CASSYSPPGRRLQETQYF. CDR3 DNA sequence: TGTGCCAGCAGTTACTCCCCCCCCGGGAGGAGGCTTCAAGAGACCCAGTACTTC.

The CDR3 DNA reads TGCGCGAGGAGCGGGGGGCGGGCCCAAGAGACTCAGTACTTC. Its translation: CARSGGRAQETQYF. The chain links TRBV4-3 to TRBJ2-4; 9 bases line up with TRBD2. The CDR3 runs to 14 residues. The V gene's germline CDR1 is LGHNA and CDR2 YSLEER.

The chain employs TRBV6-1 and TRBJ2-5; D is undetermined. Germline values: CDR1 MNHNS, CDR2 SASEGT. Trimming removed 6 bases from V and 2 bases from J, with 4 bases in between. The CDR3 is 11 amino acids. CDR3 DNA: TGTGCCAGCAGGAAACAAGAGACCCAGTACTTC. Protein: CASRKQETQYF.

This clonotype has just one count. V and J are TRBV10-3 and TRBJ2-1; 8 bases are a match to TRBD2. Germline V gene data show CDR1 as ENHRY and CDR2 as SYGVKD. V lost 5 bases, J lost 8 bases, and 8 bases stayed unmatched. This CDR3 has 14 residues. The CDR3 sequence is CAISHETSVHEQFF. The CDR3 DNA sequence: TGTGCCATCAGTCATGAGACTAGCGTCCATGAGCAGTTCTTC.

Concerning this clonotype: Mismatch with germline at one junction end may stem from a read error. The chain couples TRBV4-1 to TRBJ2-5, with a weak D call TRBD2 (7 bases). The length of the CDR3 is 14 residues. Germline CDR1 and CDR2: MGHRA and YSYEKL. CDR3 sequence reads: CAGSGAGAQETQYF. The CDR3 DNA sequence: TGCGCGGGCAGCGGGGCGGGGGCCCAAGAGACTCAGTACTTC.

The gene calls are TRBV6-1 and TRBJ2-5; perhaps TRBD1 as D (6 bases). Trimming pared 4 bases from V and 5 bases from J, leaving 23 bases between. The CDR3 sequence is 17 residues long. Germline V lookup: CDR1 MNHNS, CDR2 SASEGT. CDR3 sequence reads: CASSVWMAGASLETQYF. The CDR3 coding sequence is TGTGCCAGCAGTGTGTGGATGGCAGGGGCGTCGCTGGAGACCCAGTACTTC.

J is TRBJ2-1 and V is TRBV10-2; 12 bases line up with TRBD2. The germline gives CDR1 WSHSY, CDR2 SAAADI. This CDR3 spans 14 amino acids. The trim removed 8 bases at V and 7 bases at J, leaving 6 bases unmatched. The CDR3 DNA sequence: TGCGCCAGCTATAGGACTAGCGGGACGAATGAGCAGTTCTTC. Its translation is CASYRTSGTNEQFF.

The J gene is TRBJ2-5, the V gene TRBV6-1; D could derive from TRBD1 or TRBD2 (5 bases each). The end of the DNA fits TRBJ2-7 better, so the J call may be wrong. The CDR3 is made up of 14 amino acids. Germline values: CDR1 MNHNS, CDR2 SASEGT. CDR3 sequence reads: CASSPINRGDEQYF. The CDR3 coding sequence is TGTGCCAGCAGCCCCATCAACCGAGGGGACGAGCAGTACTTC.

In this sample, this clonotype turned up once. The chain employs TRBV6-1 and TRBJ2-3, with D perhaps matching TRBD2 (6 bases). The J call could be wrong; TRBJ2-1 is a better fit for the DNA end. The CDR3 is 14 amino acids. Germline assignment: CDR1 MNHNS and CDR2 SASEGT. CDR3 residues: CASSRLEGINEQFF. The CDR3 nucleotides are TGTGCCAGCAGTCGACTAGAGGGAATCAATGAGCAGTTCTTC.

The CDR3 reads CASSLRLGGLYEQYF. Written as DNA, the CDR3 is TGTGCCAGCAGTTTAAGGCTGGGAGGGCTCTACGAGCAGTACTTC. The genes are TRBV27 and TRBJ2-7; TRBD2 aligns across 7 bases. CDR1 MNHEY and CDR2 SMNVEV come from the germline V gene (reference sequence). The CDR3 spans 15 residues. After removal of 2 bases from V and 3 bases from J, the junction contained 7 bases not matched to a gene.

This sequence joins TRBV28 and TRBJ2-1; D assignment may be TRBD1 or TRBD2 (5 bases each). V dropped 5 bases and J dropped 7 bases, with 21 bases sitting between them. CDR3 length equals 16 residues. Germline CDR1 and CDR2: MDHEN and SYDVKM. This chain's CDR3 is CASSPRRGEGWNEQFF. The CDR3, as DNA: TGTGCCAGCAGTCCACGCCGAGGTGAGGGGTGGAATGAGCAGTTCTTC.

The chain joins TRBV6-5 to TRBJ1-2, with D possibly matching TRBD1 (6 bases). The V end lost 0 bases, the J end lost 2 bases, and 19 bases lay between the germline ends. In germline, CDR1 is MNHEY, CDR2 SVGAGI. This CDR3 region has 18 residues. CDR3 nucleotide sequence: TGTGCCAGCAGTTACTCGTGGCTCCGGGGGCGGAACAACTATGGCTACACCTTC. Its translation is CASSYSWLRGRNNYGYTF.

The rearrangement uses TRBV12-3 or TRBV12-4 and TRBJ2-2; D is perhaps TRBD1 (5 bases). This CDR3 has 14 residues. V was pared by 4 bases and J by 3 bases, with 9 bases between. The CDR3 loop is CASSSRGYTGELFF. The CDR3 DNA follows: TGTGCCAGCAGTTCAAGGGGATACACCGGGGAGCTGTTTTTT.

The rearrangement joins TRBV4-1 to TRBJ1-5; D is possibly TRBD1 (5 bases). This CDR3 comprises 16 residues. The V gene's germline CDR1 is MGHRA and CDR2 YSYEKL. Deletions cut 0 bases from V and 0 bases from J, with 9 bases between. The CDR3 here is CASSQEGAYSNQPQHF. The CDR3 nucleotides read TGCGCCAGCAGCCAAGAAGGGGCTTATAGCAATCAGCCCCAGCATTTT.

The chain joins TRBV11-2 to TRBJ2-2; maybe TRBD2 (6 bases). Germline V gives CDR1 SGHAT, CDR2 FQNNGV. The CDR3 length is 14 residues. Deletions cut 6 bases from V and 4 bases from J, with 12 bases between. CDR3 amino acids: CASRKDGSTGELFF. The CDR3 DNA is TGTGCCAGCAGGAAAGACGGGAGCACCGGGGAGCTGTTTTTT. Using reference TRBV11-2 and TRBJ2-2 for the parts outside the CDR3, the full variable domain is EAGVAQSPRYKIIEKRQSVAFWCNPISGHATLYWYQQILGQGPKLLIQFQNNGVVDDSQLPKDRFSAERLKGVDSTLKIQPAKLEDSAVYLCASRKDGSTGELFFGEGSRLTVL.

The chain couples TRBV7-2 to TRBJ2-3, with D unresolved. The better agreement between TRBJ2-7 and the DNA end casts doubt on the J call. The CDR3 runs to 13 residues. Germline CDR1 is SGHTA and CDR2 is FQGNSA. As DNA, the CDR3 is TGTGCCAGCAGCTTAGGAACAGCCTACGAGCAGTACTTC. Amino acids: CASSLGTAYEQYF.

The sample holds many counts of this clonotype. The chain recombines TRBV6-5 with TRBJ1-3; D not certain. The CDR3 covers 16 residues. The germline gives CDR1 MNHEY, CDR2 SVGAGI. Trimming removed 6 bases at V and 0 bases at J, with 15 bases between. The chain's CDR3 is CASRRWEASSGNTIYF. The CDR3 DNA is TGTGCCAGCAGGCGCTGGGAGGCCAGCTCTGGAAACACCATATATTTT.

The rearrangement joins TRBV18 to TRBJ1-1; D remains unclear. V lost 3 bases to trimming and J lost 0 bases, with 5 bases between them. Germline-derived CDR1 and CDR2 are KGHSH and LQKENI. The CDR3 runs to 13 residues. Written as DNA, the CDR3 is TGTGCCAGCTCACCGGGAGTGAACACTGAAGCTTTCTTT. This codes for CASSPGVNTEAFF. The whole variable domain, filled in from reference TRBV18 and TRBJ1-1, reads NAGVMQNPRHLVRRRGQEARLRCSPMKGHSHVYWYRQLPEEGLKFMVYLQKENIIDESGMPKERFSAEFPKEGPSILRIQQVVRGDSAAYFCASSPGVNTEAFFGQGTRLTVV.